This T cell receptor (beta chain) stems from a study of response to subunit inactivated influenza vaccine. Via MiXCR, TCRdb re-called the RT-PCR reads, giving one row per CDR3 protein. The sample gives over 300,000 distinct CDR3 sequences, about a fifth of which show up once; roughly 10% is in the top ten. Sequenced here: PBMCs from blood, sampled 21 months after vaccination. The TCR was taken from a man aged 50-75 years who received an inactivated influenza vaccine.

CDR3 loop: CASSLATGGQETQYF. CDR3 nucleotides: TGTGCCAGCAGTCTGGCGACAGGGGGGCAAGAGACCCAGTACTTC. V gene TRBV28 combines with J gene TRBJ2-5; 9 positions match TRBD1. Germline lookup yields CDR1 MDHEN and CDR2 SYDVKM. The V gene end was trimmed by 5 bases and the J gene end by 2 bases; junction bases not matched to a gene: 6. There are 15 residues in the CDR3.